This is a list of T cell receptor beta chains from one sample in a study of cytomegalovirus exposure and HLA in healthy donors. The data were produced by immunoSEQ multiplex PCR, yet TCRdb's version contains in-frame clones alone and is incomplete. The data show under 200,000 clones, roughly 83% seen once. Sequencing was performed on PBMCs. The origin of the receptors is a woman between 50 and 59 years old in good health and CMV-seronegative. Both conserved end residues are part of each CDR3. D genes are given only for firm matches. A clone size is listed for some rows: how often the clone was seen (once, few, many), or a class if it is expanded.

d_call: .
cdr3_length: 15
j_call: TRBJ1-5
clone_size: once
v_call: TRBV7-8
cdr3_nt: TGTGCCAGCAGCTTAGTATGGGGCAGCAATCAGCCCCAGCATTTT
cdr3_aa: CASSLVWGSNQPQHF

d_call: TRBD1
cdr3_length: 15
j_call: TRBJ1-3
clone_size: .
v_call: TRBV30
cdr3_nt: TGTGCCTGGAAAAGAAGGGGACAGGGTGGAAACACCATATATTTT
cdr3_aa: CAWKRRGQGGNTIYF

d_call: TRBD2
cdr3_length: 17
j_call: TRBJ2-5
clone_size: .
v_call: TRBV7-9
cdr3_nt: TGTGCCAGCAGCTTAGATGGAAGTAGCGGGGGAAGAGAGACCCAGTACTTC
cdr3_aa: CASSLDGSSGGRETQYF

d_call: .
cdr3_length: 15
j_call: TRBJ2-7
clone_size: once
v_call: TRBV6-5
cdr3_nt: TGTGCCAGCAGCCGCCGGGACACCTCTAGTTACGAGCAGTACTTC
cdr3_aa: CASSRRDTSSYEQYF

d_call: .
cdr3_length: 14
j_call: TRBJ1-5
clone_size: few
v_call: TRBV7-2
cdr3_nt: TGTGCCAGCAGCCAGGAGCGGGCCGGGCAGCCCCAGCATTTT
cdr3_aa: CASSQERAGQPQHF

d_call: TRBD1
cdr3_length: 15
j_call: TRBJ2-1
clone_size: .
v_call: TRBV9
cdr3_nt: TGTGCCAGCAGCGTGGTGACAGGGGCAAACAATGAGCAGTTCTTC
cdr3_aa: CASSVVTGANNEQFF

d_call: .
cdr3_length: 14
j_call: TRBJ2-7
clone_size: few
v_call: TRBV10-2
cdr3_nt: TGCGCCAGCAGTTTCTCCGGGGTGTATTACGAGCAGTACTTC
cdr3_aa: CASSFSGVYYEQYF

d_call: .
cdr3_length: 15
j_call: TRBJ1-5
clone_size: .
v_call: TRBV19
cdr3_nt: TGTGCCAGTAGTACTCCAGGAGGACTCAATCAGCCCCAGCATTTT
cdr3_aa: CASSTPGGLNQPQHF

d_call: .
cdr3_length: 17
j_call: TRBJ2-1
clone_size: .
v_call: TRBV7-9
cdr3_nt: TGTGCCAGCAGCTTCGACGCGGGCCCAGGAGCCTACAATGAGCAGTTCTTC
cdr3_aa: CASSFDAGPGAYNEQFF

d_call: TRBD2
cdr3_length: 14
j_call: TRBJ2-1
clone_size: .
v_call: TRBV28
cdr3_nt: TGTGCCAGCAGCGGGACTAGCGTATCAAATGAGCAGTTCTTC
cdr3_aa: CASSGTSVSNEQFF

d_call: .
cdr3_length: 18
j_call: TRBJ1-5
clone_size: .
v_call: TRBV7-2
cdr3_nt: TGTGCCAGCAGCTTAGTCCAATCGACAGGCACAACTAATCAGCCCCAGCATTTT
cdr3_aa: CASSLVQSTGTTNQPQHF

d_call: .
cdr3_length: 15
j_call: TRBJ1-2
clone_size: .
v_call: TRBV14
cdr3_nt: TGTGCCAGCAGCCGTACCGGGGGGCAGGTCCTCAGCTACACCTTC
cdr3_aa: CASSRTGGQVLSYTF